Each of the 26 T cell receptor beta chains below was sequenced from the same sample in a study of blood T cell repertoires in COVID-19. Sequencing used immunoSEQ multiplex PCR; TCRdb keeps in-frame clones, though not all of them. The sample contains under 100,000 clones, about 88% of which appear only once. Source material: peripheral blood. All receptors derive from a man aged 50-60 years with acute or convalescent COVID-19.

This chain links TRBV21-1 with TRBJ2-2; the table's D call, TRBD1, was not checked against the DNA. TRBV21-1 is noted as a pseudogene. The CDR3 spans 18 residues. Here the CDR3 DNA reads TGTGCCAGCAGCAAAGGTTCGGGGCTACAGGGTAGCACCGGGGAGCTGTTTTTT. The encoded protein is CASSKGSGLQGSTGELFF.

This clone was observed once. This chain connects TRBV5-6 to TRBJ1-2; the match to TRBD1 covers 8 bases. Germline V gives CDR1 SGHDT, CDR2 YYEEEE. The CDR3 consists of 14 residues. The ends lost 5 bases at V and 5 bases at J; junction bases unmatched: 8. CDR3 sequence (DNA): TGTGCCAGCAGTCCGACAGGGGATGCGTATGGCTACACCTTC. Its protein is CASSPTGDAYGYTF.

This clone was seen more than once but under ten times. This rearrangement joins TRBV3-1 (or the pseudogene TRBV3-2) to TRBJ2-2, with 8 bases fitting TRBD1. This CDR3 is built from 16 residues. Germline-derived CDR1 and CDR2 are LGHDT and YNNKEL (reference sequence). The junction had 13 bases not matched to a gene; V was cut back by 6 bases and J by 7 bases. Written as DNA, the CDR3 is TGTGCCAGCAGTAAGCGACAGGGGAATCTTGTCGGGGAGCTGTTTTTT. This translates into CASSKRQGNLVGELFF.

With regard to this clone: Other DNA variants within this sample encode the same CDR3. This chain joins TRBV5-1 and TRBJ2-1; 10 bases are a match to TRBD2. V lost 0 bases, J lost 4 bases, and 1 base stayed unmatched. Germline V gives CDR1 SGHRS, CDR2 YFSETQ. The CDR3 consists of 15 residues. The CDR3 loop is CASSLEAGGYNEQFF. DNA of the CDR3: TGCGCCAGCAGCTTGGAAGCGGGGGGGTACAATGAGCAGTTCTTC.

J is TRBJ2-4 and V is TRBV7-2; 12 nucleotides align to TRBD2. The CDR3 extends over 15 amino acids. J lost 3 bases, V lost 6 bases, and 3 bases had no gene match. Germline V gives CDR1 SGHTA, CDR2 FQGNSA. DNA for the CDR3: TGTGCCAGCAGGCCTAGCGGGGGGGTCAAAAACATTCAGTACTTC. Its translation: CASRPSGGVKNIQYF.

The chain recombines TRBV12-3 or TRBV12-4 with TRBJ1-2; 7 nucleotides align to TRBD1. V was clipped by 2 bases and J by 6 bases; unmatched bases: 0. This CDR3 comprises 12 residues. The CDR3, as DNA: TGTGCCAGCAGTTTAAGGGGGCATGGCTACACCTTC. It specifies CASSLRGHGYTF.

The chain employs TRBV3-1 (or the pseudogene TRBV3-2) and TRBJ1-5, with D possibly TRBD1 on 5 matching bases. The CDR3 is 15 amino acids. V dropped 1 base and J dropped 6 bases, with 13 bases sitting between them. CDR1 and CDR2 (germline): LGHDT, YNNKEL (reference sequence). The CDR3, as DNA: TGTGCCAGCAGCCAAGCAGGCGGGGCTGGTCAGCCCCAGCATTTT. Amino acid sequence: CASSQAGGAGQPQHF.

The chain links TRBV7-2 to TRBJ2-2, with 7 bases lining up with TRBD2. V was clipped by 3 bases and J by 1 base; unmatched bases: 5. The CDR3 is made up of 16 amino acids. CDR1 is SGHTA, CDR2 FQGNSA, per germline. The CDR3 loop reads CASSLSGTMNTGELFF. The CDR3 DNA follows: TGTGCCAGCAGCTTGTCCGGGACTATGAACACCGGGGAGCTGTTTTTT.

The V call is TRBV5-4, the J call TRBJ1-1, with D unclear. The CDR3 covers 14 residues. Germline loops: CDR1 SGHNT, CDR2 YYREEE (reference sequence). With 1 base removed from V and 2 bases from J, the gap between germline ends came to 9 bases. CDR3 region: CASSLRRENTEAFF. CDR3 DNA: TGTGCCAGCAGCTTGCGGAGGGAAAACACTGAAGCTTTCTTT.

The chain has TRBV5-6 and TRBJ2-5, with a weak D call TRBD1 (5 bases). Trimming pared 4 bases from V and 1 base from J, leaving 14 bases between. The CDR3 has 15 amino acids. Germline V lookup: CDR1 SGHDT, CDR2 YYEEEE. The CDR3: CASSVDFRAQETQYF. CDR3 nucleotide sequence: TGTGCCAGCAGCGTGGATTTCAGGGCCCAAGAGACCCAGTACTTC. Full variable domain (rest looked up from reference TRBV5-6 and TRBJ2-5): DAGVTQSPTHLIKTRGQQVTLRCSPKSGHDTVSWYQQALGQGPQFIFQYYEEEERQRGNFPDRFSGHQFPNYSSELNVNALLLGDSALYLCASSVDFRAQETQYFGPGTRLLVL.

CDR3 sequence (DNA): TGTGCCAGTAGTATCCCGCCTCCGGGGGGAGGAAACACCATATATTTT. Its protein is CASSIPPPGGGNTIYF. The chain combines TRBV19 with TRBJ1-3; TRBD1 might be the D (5 bases). CDR1 is LNHDA and CDR2 is SQIVND in the germline V gene (reference sequence). With 3 bases removed from V and 4 bases from J, the gap between germline ends came to 16 bases. The CDR3 loop spans 16 amino acids.

This clone appeared once. The rearrangement joins TRBV5-5 to TRBJ2-1; 9 bases are a match to TRBD1. Trimming at V came to 2 bases and at J to 4 bases, leaving 4 bases not matched to a gene. Looked up from germline, CDR1 is SGHKS and CDR2 is YYEKEE (reference sequence). The CDR3 is 15 amino acids. The CDR3 sequence: CASSFNGQGYNEQFF. CDR3 coding DNA: TGTGCCAGCAGCTTCAATGGACAGGGGTACAATGAGCAGTTCTTC.

This clone was recorded only once. The rearrangement links TRBV6-1 to TRBJ1-4; D is perhaps TRBD1 (6 bases). Looked up from germline, CDR1 is MNHNS and CDR2 is SASEGT. CDR3 length: 15 residues. Trimming left V 2 bases short and J 5 bases short, with 12 bases between. CDR3 protein: CASSEMGHSNEKLFF. In DNA form, the CDR3 reads TGTGCCAGCAGTGAAATGGGACACTCGAATGAAAAACTGTTTTTT.

V gene TRBV7-8 combines with J gene TRBJ2-5; the match to TRBD2 covers 8 bases. The ends lost 7 bases at V and 4 bases at J; junction bases unmatched: 5. CDR1 is SGHVS, CDR2 FQNEAQ, per germline. CDR3 length: 13 residues. CDR3 nucleotides: TGTGCCAGCAAGGGGACTAGACGAGAGACCCAGTACTTC. As protein: CASKGTRRETQYF.

The V and J genes are TRBV19 and TRBJ1-2, with a weak D call TRBD1 (5 bases). Per germline, CDR1 LNHDA and CDR2 SQIVND (reference sequence). The CDR3 sequence is 15 residues long. V was clipped by 5 bases and J by 3 bases, with 16 bases between them. CDR3 coding DNA: TGTGCCAGTAGTTTAACTGCAGGGCCCGACTATGGCTACACCTTC. This gives the protein CASSLTAGPDYGYTF.

V gene TRBV30 combines with J gene TRBJ2-4; D not resolved. CDR3 length: 14 amino acids. Trimming stripped 1 base from V and 9 bases from J, with 16 bases between. The germline V gene encodes CDR1 GTSNPN and CDR2 SVGIG (reference sequence). CDR3 amino acids: CAWSGAAQSSIQYF. CDR3 sequence (DNA): TGTGCCTGGAGTGGGGCAGCCCAGTCGAGCATTCAGTACTTC.

The chain recombines TRBV12-3 or TRBV12-4 with TRBJ1-2, with a tentative D call TRBD1 (5 bases). This CDR3 is 13 amino acids long. V lost 6 bases to trimming and J lost 1 base, with 9 bases between them. CDR3 bases: TGTGCCAGCAGCCCACAGGATAACTATGGCTACACCTTC. It specifies CASSPQDNYGYTF.

The rearrangement uses TRBV30 and TRBJ1-4; D is ambiguous. In germline, CDR1 is GTSNPN, CDR2 SVGIG (reference sequence). This CDR3 has 12 residues. V lost 2 bases and J 6 bases, leaving 7 bases between the germline ends. In DNA form, the CDR3 reads TGTGCCTGGAGTTTGGGCTATGAAAAACTGTTTTTT. Translated, it gives CAWSLGYEKLFF.

This chain connects TRBV11-2 to TRBJ2-7, with 10 bases lining up with TRBD2. The CDR3 totals 16 residues. V was pared by 3 bases and J by 0 bases, with 5 bases of the junction left unmatched. Germline V lookup: CDR1 SGHAT, CDR2 FQNNGV. CDR3 in amino acids: CASSFKLAGSSYEQYF. The CDR3 nucleotides read TGTGCCAGCAGCTTCAAACTAGCGGGGAGCTCCTACGAGCAGTACTTC.

In this sample, this clone turned up a few times. CDR3 in DNA: TGTGCCAGCAGCTTACATTTCAATCAGCCCCAGCATTTT. Its translation is CASSLHFNQPQHF. J is TRBJ1-5 and V is TRBV7-9; D gene uncertain. The CDR3 loop spans 13 amino acids. The V end lost 2 bases, the J end lost 3 bases, and 5 bases lay between the germline ends. Germline assignment: CDR1 SEHNR and CDR2 FQNEAQ (reference sequence).

This rearrangement joins TRBV19 to TRBJ1-6; TRBD1 agrees at 7 bases. Germline loops: CDR1 LNHDA, CDR2 SQIVND (reference sequence). V lost 8 bases and J lost 5; bases outside the gene matches: 3. CDR3 length equals 13 residues. The CDR3: CASRTGDNSPLHF. In nucleotides, the CDR3 is TGTGCCAGTCGGACAGGTGATAATTCACCCCTCCACTTT.

As for this clone: Other DNA sequences of this sample code for an identical CDR3. J is TRBJ2-6 and V is TRBV5-1; the match to TRBD1 covers 7 bases. V dropped 4 bases and J dropped 0; count of bases not matched to a gene: 7. Looked up from germline, CDR1 is SGHRS and CDR2 is YFSETQ. This CDR3 is 17 amino acids long. CDR3 coding DNA: TGCGCCAGCAGCAGGGGGCAGGCTCACTCTGGGGCCAACGTCCTGACTTTC. Translated, it gives CASSRGQAHSGANVLTF.

The chain recombines TRBV19 with TRBJ1-3; 7 nucleotides agree with TRBD1. The J segment lost 3 bases and the V segment lost 5 bases, leaving 7 bases of the junction unmatched. Germline loops: CDR1 LNHDA, CDR2 SQIVND (reference sequence). This CDR3 spans 15 amino acids. CDR3 region: CASSPQGGFGNTIYF. The CDR3 nucleotides are TGTGCCAGTAGTCCTCAGGGGGGCTTTGGAAACACCATATATTTT.

The J gene is TRBJ2-3, the V gene TRBV3-1 (or the pseudogene TRBV3-2); 10 bases are a match to TRBD2. This CDR3 region has 17 residues. Trimming took 3 bases from V and 4 from J; bases not matched to a gene: 10. Germline V gives CDR1 LGHDT, CDR2 YNNKEL (reference sequence). This CDR3 reads CASSHETSGELSDTQYF. DNA for the CDR3: TGTGCCAGCAGCCACGAAACTAGCGGGGAATTATCAGATACGCAGTATTTT.

V usage is TRBV4-2 and J usage is TRBJ2-2; TRBD1 matches 7 bases. Trimming cost V 0 bases and J 2 bases; bases outside gene matches: 3. There are 16 residues in the CDR3. Looked up from germline, CDR1 is LGHNA and CDR2 is YNFKEQ. CDR3 loop: CASSQDGTANTGELFF. The CDR3 coding sequence is TGTGCCAGCAGCCAAGATGGGACAGCTAACACCGGGGAGCTGTTTTTT.

The chain uses TRBV6-5 and TRBJ2-5; weak D call: TRBD1 (6 bases). There are 15 residues in the CDR3. Per the germline V gene, CDR1 is MNHEY and CDR2 is SVGAGI. Trimming removed 1 base from V and 5 bases from J, with 14 bases in between. This CDR3 is CASSYLNREGETQYF. CDR3 DNA: TGTGCCAGCAGTTACTTGAACAGGGAAGGGGAGACCCAGTACTTC.